What follows are 20 T cell receptor beta chains derived from one specimen sequenced in a study of cytomegalovirus exposure and HLA in healthy donors. The study ran its PCR with 60 Vbeta and 13 Jbeta primers. Measured with immunoSEQ multiplex PCR; TCRdb has only the in-frame clones, and not every one. The data show 170,000 or so clones, around 77% seen once. What was sequenced was PBMCs. The receptors here all came from a man between 60 and 70 years old in good health and CMV-seronegative.

This clone was detected only a few times. The J gene is TRBJ1-2, the V gene TRBV5-4, with D tentatively TRBD1 (6 bases). Germline loops: CDR1 SGHNT, CDR2 YYREEE (reference sequence). V dropped 0 bases and J dropped 0 bases, with 9 bases sitting between them. This CDR3 is built from 15 residues. The CDR3 DNA follows: TGTGCCAGCAGCTTGGCAGGGGAACCTAACTATGGCTACACCTTC. Protein: CASSLAGEPNYGYTF.

The chain links TRBV10-3 to TRBJ2-2; 7 nucleotides match TRBD2. Germline lookup yields CDR1 ENHRY and CDR2 SYGVKD. The J segment lost 4 bases and the V segment lost 6 bases, leaving 2 bases of the junction unmatched. The CDR3 runs to 13 residues. The CDR3 reads CAISGTTTGELFF. CDR3 in DNA: TGTGCCATCAGCGGGACTACCACCGGGGAGCTGTTTTTT.

The chain employs TRBV9 and TRBJ2-1; 8 positions match TRBD1. The CDR3 runs 16 residues. CDR1 is SGDLS, CDR2 YYNGEE, per germline. V trimming: 3 bases; J trimming: 0 bases; junction bases outside the gene matches: 5. CDR3 region: CASSGRGPSSYNEQFF. CDR3 nucleotide sequence: TGTGCCAGCAGCGGCAGGGGGCCGAGCTCCTACAATGAGCAGTTCTTC.

The rearrangement joins TRBV6-1 to TRBJ2-7, with 7 bases that match TRBD1. The CDR3 spans 14 residues. J gave up 5 bases and V 5 bases, and 9 bases lay outside the gene matches. CDR1 is MNHNS, CDR2 SASEGT, per germline. CDR3 protein: CASSSGTVMNEQYF. Written as DNA, the CDR3 is TGTGCCAGCAGTTCCGGGACAGTAATGAACGAGCAGTACTTC.

This CDR3 reads CASSKAWVEGKANEKLFF. For the CDR3, the DNA is TGTGCCAGCAGCAAAGCCTGGGTGGAGGGGAAGGCTAATGAAAAACTGTTTTTT. The chain recombines TRBV21-1 with TRBJ1-4. TRBV21-1 is assigned pseudogene status. The length of the CDR3 is 18 residues.

This sequence joins TRBV11-2 and TRBJ1-3, with a tentative D call TRBD1 (6 bases). Deletions cut 5 bases from V and 4 bases from J, with 9 bases between. Germline lookup yields CDR1 SGHAT and CDR2 FQNNGV. The CDR3 has 13 amino acids. CDR3 region: CASSRTDGNTIYF. The CDR3, as DNA: TGTGCCAGCAGCCGGACAGACGGAAACACCATATATTTT.

This rearrangement joins TRBV7-6 to TRBJ2-3; D is unresolved. V was clipped by 2 bases and J by 1 base, with 4 bases between them. The CDR3 covers 13 residues. Germline loops: CDR1 SGHVS, CDR2 FNYEAQ. CDR3 sequence: CASSLTGTDTQYF. The CDR3 nucleotides are TGTGCCAGCAGCTTAACAGGCACAGATACGCAGTATTTT.

This chain's CDR3 is CATSRDWTSQETQYF. The DNA of the CDR3 is TGTGCCACCAGCAGAGATTGGACTTCCCAAGAGACCCAGTACTTC. V usage is TRBV15 and J usage is TRBJ2-5, with a possible D match to TRBD2 (5 bases). V lost 0 bases and J 1 base, leaving 9 bases between the germline ends. The germline gives CDR1 LNHNV, CDR2 YYDKDF (reference sequence). This CDR3 spans 15 amino acids.

This clone was picked up a small number of times. This chain connects TRBV6-1 to TRBJ2-2; D possibly corresponds to TRBD2 (6 bases). CDR3 length: 15 residues. V was trimmed by 2 bases and J by 3 bases, leaving 10 bases between them. In germline, CDR1 is MNHNS, CDR2 SASEGT. CDR3 DNA sequence: TGTGCCAGCAGTGAAAGCGGAGGGGACACCGGGGAGCTGTTTTTT. Translation: CASSESGGDTGELFF.

This chain joins TRBV4-1 and TRBJ1-2; TRBD1 matches 8 bases. Germline CDR1 reads MGHRA; CDR2 reads YSYEKL. After removal of 3 bases from V and 5 bases from J, the junction contained 5 bases not matched to a gene. This CDR3 has 14 residues. This chain's CDR3 is CASSQTGVEYGYTF. The CDR3, as DNA: TGCGCCAGCAGCCAGACAGGGGTTGAATATGGCTACACCTTC.

This clone has only a few counts. This chain links TRBV6-5 with TRBJ2-7; 7 nucleotides align to TRBD1. J was trimmed by 2 bases and V by 6 bases; bases with no gene match: 10. Germline assignment: CDR1 MNHEY and CDR2 SVGAGI. The CDR3 is 15 amino acids. The CDR3 is CASRDRDMSAYEQYF. CDR3 bases: TGTGCCAGCAGAGACAGGGATATGAGTGCCTACGAGCAGTACTTC.

This clone appeared a single time. The chain employs TRBV7-3 and TRBJ2-5; 7 bases map to TRBD1. The CDR3 contains 15 residues. The germline V gene has CDR1 SGHTA and CDR2 FQGTGA. Trimming took 5 bases from V and 4 from J; bases not matched to a gene: 10. The CDR3: CASSPTGSRAETQYF. In DNA form, the CDR3 reads TGTGCCAGCAGCCCGACAGGGTCAAGAGCAGAGACCCAGTACTTC.

The rearrangement joins TRBV6-1 to TRBJ1-2; the match to TRBD1 covers 12 bases. CDR3 length: 16 residues. V trimming: 3 bases; J trimming: 5 bases; junction bases outside the gene matches: 7. Germline assignment: CDR1 MNHNS and CDR2 SASEGT. The CDR3 DNA reads TGTGCCAGCAGTGACACGGGGACAGGGGGCGCTTATGGCTACACCTTC. Translation gives CASSDTGTGGAYGYTF.

The rearrangement uses TRBV11-3 and TRBJ2-1, with a weak D call TRBD2 (7 bases). V was pared by 4 bases and J by 6 bases, with 16 bases between. The CDR3 spans 15 residues. The germline V gene encodes CDR1 SGHNT and CDR2 YENEEA. CDR3 in amino acids: CASSSRGGAGNEQFF. Here the CDR3 DNA reads TGTGCCAGCAGCTCACGAGGGGGGGCGGGCAATGAGCAGTTCTTC. The whole variable domain, filled in from reference TRBV11-3 and TRBJ2-1, reads EAGVVQSPRYKIIEKKQPVAFWCNPISGHNTLYWYLQNLGQGPELLIRYENEEAVDDSQLPKDRFSAERLKGVDSTLKIQPAELGDSAVYLCASSSRGGAGNEQFFGPGTRLTVL.

The V and J genes are TRBV4-1 and TRBJ1-2; D is unclear. Trimming shortened V by 1 base and J by 3 bases, and 9 bases separated the two germline ends. Germline V gene lookup returns CDR1 MGHRA and CDR2 YSYEKL. This CDR3 has 14 residues. The CDR3 loop is CASSQGEEHYGYTF. The CDR3 coding sequence is TGCGCCAGCAGCCAAGGAGAGGAGCACTATGGCTACACCTTC.

Only one count was recorded for this clone. This chain joins TRBV6-5 and TRBJ2-5; TRBD2 aligns across 8 bases. Germline V gene lookup returns CDR1 MNHEY and CDR2 SVGAGI. CDR3 length equals 12 residues. V was clipped by 7 bases and J by 5 bases; unmatched bases: 3. The CDR3 loop is CASKSSGETQYF. The DNA of the CDR3 is TGTGCCAGCAAGTCTAGCGGGGAGACCCAGTACTTC.

This rearrangement joins TRBV11-2 to TRBJ2-3; D possibly corresponds to TRBD2 (6 bases). The CDR3 contains 15 residues. Germline V gives CDR1 SGHAT, CDR2 FQNNGV. Trimming left V 1 base short and J 3 bases short, with 11 bases between. The CDR3 DNA follows: TGTGCCAGCAGCTTAGGCCCGGGGGAGACAGATACGCAGTATTTT. Residues: CASSLGPGETDTQYF.

This clone has just a few counts. As DNA, the CDR3 is TGTGCCAGCAGTGGGTTCCTAGCGGGGAGGACCCAAGGAACCCAGTACTTC. Its translation: CASSGFLAGRTQGTQYF. V gene TRBV2 combines with J gene TRBJ2-5, with 9 bases aligning to TRBD2. The CDR3 is 17 amino acids. Germline V lookup: CDR1 SNHLY, CDR2 FYNNEI. V lost 4 bases, J lost 8 bases, and 17 bases stayed unmatched.

The chain employs TRBV14 and TRBJ1-1; no firm D call. The V end was cut by 1 base, the J end by 1 base, with 7 bases between. CDR3 length: 14 amino acids. Germline CDR1 is SGHDN and CDR2 is FVKESK. CDR3 in amino acids: CASSQGTANTEAFF. DNA for the CDR3: TGTGCCAGCAGCCAAGGTACAGCGAACACTGAAGCTTTCTTT.

With respect to this clone: Germline is not matched at one junction end, which may reflect a read error. J is TRBJ2-7 and V is TRBV7-9, with D maybe TRBD1 (7 bases). This CDR3 spans 17 amino acids. Germline V gene sequence: CDR1 SEHNR, CDR2 FQNEAQ (reference sequence). CDR3 nucleotides: TGTTCCAGCAGCTTAGCGGTTCGACAGGGTAGGTCCTACGAGCAGTACTTC. It encodes CSSSLAVRQGRSYEQYF. Supplemented by reference TRBV7-9 and TRBJ2-7, the full variable domain reads DTGVSQNPRHKITKRGQNVTFRCDPISEHNRLYWYRQTLGQGPEFLTYFQNEAQLEKSRLLSDRFSAERPKGSFSTLEIQRTEQGDSAMYLCSSSLAVRQGRSYEQYFGPGTRLTVT.